These 3 T cell receptor beta chains originate from one sample sequenced in a study of cytomegalovirus exposure and HLA in healthy donors. Researchers ran the PCR with 60 Vbeta and 13 Jbeta primers. Clones were read by immunoSEQ multiplex PCR, and TCRdb kept only the in-frame ones, dropping some. The repertoire holds about 140,000 clones, with over 60% as singletons. Sequencing was done on a sample of PBMCs. The source is a woman aged 45-65 years in good health and CMV-seronegative.

This clone appeared a few times. V usage is TRBV6-6 and J usage is TRBJ2-3; TRBD2 matches 12 bases. Germline loops: CDR1 MNHNY, CDR2 SVGAGI (reference sequence). This CDR3 has 16 amino acids. The V and J ends lost 6 bases and 1 base, in that order; junction bases with no gene match: 5. The CDR3 nucleotides read TGTGCCAGCAGCTTCCGGACTAGCGGGGGCACAGATACGCAGTATTTT. Residues: CASSFRTSGGTDTQYF.

The J gene is TRBJ1-5, the V gene TRBV5-4; no clear D gene. CDR3 length equals 14 residues. V was trimmed by 2 bases and J by 4 bases, leaving 10 bases between them. Germline CDR1 SGHNT, CDR2 YYREEE (reference sequence). The CDR3 is CASSLTGSNQPQHF. Here the CDR3 DNA reads TGTGCCAGCAGCTTAACCGGGTCAAATCAGCCCCAGCATTTT.

The genes are TRBV19 and TRBJ2-7; the D gene is possibly TRBD2 (5 bases). Germline V CDR1 and CDR2: LNHDA, SQIVND (reference sequence). V shed 7 bases and J shed 0 bases, with 13 bases lying between them. The length of the CDR3 is 14 residues. CDR3: CASKPDLGSYEQYF. The CDR3 bases are TGTGCCAGTAAACCGGACTTAGGCTCCTACGAGCAGTACTTC.